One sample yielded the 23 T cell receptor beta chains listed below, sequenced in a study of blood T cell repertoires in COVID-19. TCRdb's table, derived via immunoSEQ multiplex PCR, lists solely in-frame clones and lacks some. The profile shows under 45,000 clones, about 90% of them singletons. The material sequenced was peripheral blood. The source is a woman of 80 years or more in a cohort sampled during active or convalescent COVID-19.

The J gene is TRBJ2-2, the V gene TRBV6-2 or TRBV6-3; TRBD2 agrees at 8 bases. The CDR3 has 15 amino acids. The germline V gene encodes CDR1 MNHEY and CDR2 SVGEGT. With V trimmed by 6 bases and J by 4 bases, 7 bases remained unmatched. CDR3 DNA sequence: TGTGCCAGCAGCCCCGCCGGGGGGGCCACCGGGGAGCTGTTTTTT. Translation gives CASSPAGGATGELFF.

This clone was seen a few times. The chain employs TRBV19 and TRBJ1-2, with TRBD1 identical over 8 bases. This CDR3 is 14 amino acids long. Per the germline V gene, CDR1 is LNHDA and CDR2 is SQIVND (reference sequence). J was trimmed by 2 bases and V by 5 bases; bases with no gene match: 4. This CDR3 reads CASSSPGGNYGYTF. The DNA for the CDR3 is TGTGCCAGTAGTTCCCCAGGGGGCAACTATGGCTACACCTTC.

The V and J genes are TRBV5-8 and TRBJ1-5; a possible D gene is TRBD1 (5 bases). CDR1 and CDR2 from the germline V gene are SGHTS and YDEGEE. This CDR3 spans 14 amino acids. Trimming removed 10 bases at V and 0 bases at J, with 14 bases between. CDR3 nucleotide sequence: TGTGCCGGGGGGGAGGGGTATAGCAATCAGCCCCAGCATTTT. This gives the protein CAGGEGYSNQPQHF.

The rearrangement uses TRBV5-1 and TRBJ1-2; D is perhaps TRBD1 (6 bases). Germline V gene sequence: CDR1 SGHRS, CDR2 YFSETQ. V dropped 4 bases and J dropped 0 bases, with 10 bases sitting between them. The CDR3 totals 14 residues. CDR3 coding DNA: TGCGCCAGCAGCCCCCGGGACACTAACTATGGCTACACCTTC. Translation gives CASSPRDTNYGYTF.

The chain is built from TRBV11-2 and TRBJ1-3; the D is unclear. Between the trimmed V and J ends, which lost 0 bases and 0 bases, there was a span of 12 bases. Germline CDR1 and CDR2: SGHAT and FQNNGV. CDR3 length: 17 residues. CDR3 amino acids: CASSLDLRFHSGNTIYF. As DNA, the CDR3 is TGTGCCAGCAGCTTAGATCTGCGGTTCCACTCTGGAAACACCATATATTTT.

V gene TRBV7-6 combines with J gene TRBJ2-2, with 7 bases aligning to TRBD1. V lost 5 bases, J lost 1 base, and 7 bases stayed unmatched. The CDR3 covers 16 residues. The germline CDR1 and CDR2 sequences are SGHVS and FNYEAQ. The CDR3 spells CASSPWNRGNTGELFF. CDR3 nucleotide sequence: TGTGCCAGCAGCCCGTGGAACAGGGGGAACACCGGGGAGCTGTTTTTT.

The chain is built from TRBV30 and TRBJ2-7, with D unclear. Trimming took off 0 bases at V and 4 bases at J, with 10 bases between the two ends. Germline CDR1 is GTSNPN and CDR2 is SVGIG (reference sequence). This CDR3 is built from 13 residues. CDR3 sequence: CAWSVHSRYEQYF. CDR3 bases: TGTGCCTGGAGTGTACACAGCCGTTACGAGCAGTACTTC.

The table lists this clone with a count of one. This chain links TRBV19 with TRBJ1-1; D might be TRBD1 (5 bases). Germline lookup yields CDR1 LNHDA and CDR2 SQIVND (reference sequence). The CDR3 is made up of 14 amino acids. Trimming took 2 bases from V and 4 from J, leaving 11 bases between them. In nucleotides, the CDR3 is TGTGCCAGTAGTATAAGGGCCAGGGTCACTGAAGCTTTCTTT. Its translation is CASSIRARVTEAFF.

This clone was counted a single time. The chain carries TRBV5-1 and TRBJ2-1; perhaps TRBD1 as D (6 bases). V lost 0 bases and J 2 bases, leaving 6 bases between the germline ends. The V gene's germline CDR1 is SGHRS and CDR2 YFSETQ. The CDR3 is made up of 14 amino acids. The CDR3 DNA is TGCGCCAGCAGCTTGGGACAGGCCTACAATGAGCAGTTCTTC. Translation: CASSLGQAYNEQFF.

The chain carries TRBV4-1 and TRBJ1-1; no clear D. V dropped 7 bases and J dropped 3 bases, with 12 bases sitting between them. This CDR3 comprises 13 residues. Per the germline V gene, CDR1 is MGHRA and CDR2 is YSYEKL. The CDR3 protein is CASTRGEYTEAFF. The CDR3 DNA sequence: TGCGCCAGCACCCGCGGGGAGTACACTGAAGCTTTCTTT.

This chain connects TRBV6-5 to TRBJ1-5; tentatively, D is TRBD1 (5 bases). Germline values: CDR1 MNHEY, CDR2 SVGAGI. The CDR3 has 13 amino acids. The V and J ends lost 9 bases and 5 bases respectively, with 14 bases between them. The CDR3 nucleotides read TGTGCCAGTTCCACAGGAGACTATCAGCCCCAGCATTTT. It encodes CASSTGDYQPQHF.

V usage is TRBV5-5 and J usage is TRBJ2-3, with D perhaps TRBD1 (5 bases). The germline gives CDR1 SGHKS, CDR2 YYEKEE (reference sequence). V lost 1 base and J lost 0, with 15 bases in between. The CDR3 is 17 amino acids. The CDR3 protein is CASSLLSGSESTDTQYF. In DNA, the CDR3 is TGTGCCAGCAGCTTGCTTTCAGGGTCCGAAAGCACAGATACGCAGTATTTT.

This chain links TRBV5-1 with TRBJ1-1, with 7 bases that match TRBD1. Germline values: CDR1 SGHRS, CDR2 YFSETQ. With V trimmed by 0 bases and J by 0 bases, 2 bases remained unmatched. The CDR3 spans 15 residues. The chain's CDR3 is CASSLVGTVNTEAFF. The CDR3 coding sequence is TGCGCCAGCAGCTTGGTAGGGACAGTGAACACTGAAGCTTTCTTT.

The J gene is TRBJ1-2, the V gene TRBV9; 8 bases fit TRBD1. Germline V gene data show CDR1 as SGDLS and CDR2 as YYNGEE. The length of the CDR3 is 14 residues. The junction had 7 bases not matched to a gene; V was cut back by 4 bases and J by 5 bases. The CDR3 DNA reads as TGTGCCAGCAGCTCCGGGACAGGTACTTATGGCTACACCTTC. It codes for CASSSGTGTYGYTF.

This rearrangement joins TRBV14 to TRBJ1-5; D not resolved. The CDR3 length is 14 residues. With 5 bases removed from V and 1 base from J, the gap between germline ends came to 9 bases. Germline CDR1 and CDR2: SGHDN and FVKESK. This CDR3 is CASSISRSNQPQHF. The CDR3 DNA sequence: TGTGCCAGCAGCATAAGCAGGAGCAATCAGCCCCAGCATTTT. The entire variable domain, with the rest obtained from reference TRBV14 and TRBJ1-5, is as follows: EAGVTQFPSHSVIEKGQTVTLRCDPISGHDNLYWYRRVMGKEIKFLLHFVKESKQDESGMPNNRFLAERTGGTYSTLKVQPAELEDSGVYFCASSISRSNQPQHFGDGTRLSIL.

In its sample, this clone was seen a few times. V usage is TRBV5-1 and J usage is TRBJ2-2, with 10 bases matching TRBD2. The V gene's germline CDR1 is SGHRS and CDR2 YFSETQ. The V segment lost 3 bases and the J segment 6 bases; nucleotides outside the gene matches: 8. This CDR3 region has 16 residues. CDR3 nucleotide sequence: TGCGCCAGCAGCTGGGCGCTAGCGGGGGCCCCCGGGGAGCTGTTTTTT. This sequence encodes CASSWALAGAPGELFF.

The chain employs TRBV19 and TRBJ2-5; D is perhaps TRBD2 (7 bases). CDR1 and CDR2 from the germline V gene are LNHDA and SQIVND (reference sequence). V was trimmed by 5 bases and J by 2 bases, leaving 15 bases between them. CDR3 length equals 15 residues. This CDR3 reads CASSGGGRAQETQYF. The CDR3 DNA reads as TGTGCCAGTAGTGGGGGGGGCAGGGCTCAAGAGACCCAGTACTTC.

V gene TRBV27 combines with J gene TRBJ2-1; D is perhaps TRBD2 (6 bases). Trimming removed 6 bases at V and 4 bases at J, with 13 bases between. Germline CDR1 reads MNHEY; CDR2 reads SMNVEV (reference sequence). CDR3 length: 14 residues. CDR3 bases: TGTGCCAGCAGATACAGTGGGAGGTACAATGAGCAGTTCTTC. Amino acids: CASRYSGRYNEQFF.

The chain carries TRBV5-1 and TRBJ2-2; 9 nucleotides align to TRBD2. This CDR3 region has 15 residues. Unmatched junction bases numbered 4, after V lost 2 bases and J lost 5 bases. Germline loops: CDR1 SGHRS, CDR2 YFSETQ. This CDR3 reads CASSFSGRGTGELFF. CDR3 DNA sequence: TGCGCCAGCAGCTTTAGCGGGAGAGGGACCGGGGAGCTGTTTTTT.

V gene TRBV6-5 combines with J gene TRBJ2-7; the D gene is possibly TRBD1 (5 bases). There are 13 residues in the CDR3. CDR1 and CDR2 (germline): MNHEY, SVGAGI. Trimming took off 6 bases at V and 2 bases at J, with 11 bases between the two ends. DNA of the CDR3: TGTGCCAGCAGACCCACGACAGCCTACGAGCAGTACTTC. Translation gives CASRPTTAYEQYF.

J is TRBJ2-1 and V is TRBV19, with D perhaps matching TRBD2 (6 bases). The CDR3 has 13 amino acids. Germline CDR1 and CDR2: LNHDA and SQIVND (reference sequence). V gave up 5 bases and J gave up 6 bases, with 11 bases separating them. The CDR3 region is CASSSGLLNEQFF. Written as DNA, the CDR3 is TGTGCCAGTAGTTCGGGACTCCTCAATGAGCAGTTCTTC.

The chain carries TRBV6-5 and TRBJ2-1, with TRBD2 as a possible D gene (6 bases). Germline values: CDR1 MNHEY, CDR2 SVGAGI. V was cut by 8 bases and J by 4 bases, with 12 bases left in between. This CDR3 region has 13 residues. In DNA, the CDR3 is TGTGCCAGCTGTCGGGACTTTTACAATGAGCAGTTCTTC. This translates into CASCRDFYNEQFF.

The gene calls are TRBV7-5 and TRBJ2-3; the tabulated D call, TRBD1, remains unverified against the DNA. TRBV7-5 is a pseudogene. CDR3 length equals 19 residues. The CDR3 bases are TGTGCCAGAAGCCTACTAGATAACCTCGACAGGGTCCACACAGATACGCAGTATTTT. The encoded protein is CARSLLDNLDRVHTDTQYF.